This T cell receptor beta chain was observed in a study of beta chain features in type 1 diabetes. Background on the study: Investigators examined nearly 110,000,000 sorted cells across all samples. Study results and limitations: Insertion counts at VDJ junctions were lower in type 1 diabetes patients, who also showed more deletions there. Any HLA-type effect on TCRB rearrangement remained unresolved here. TCRB CDR3 length was moderately but significantly reduced in all four CD4+ subsets of Type 1 diabetes patients.

This clone was seen a few times. Its antigen remains unknown. What was sequenced were expressed TCRB transcripts, since all of the isolated RNA had been reverse transcribed. TCRdb's copy holds only in-frame clones and misses some; the assay was immunoSEQ multiplex PCR. This table holds about 150,000 clones, 7% to 9% found once. This CDR3 spans 14 amino acids. Trimming shortened V by 8 bases and J by 4 bases, and 15 bases separated the two germline ends. Germline V gives CDR1 MNHNY, CDR2 SVGAGI (reference sequence). This TCR was sampled from a man between 18 and 29 years old with type 1 diabetes. The sequenced material came from central memory CD4+ T cells from blood. V gene TRBV6-6 combines with J gene TRBJ1-5; D not resolved. The DNA of the CDR3 is TGTGCCAGCCGACTGAAGGCAGTTAATCAGCCCCAGCATTTT. It yields the protein CASRLKAVNQPQHF.